Listed below are T cell receptor beta chains from one sample, sequenced in a study of technical replicates of blood from a handful of donors. Sequencing was performed with immunoSEQ multiplex PCR; in TCRdb, only in-frame clones are kept and a portion is missing. The sample lists 85,000 to 100,000 clones, about 94% seen once, with 0.2% to 0.25% in the top ten. Sequencing was done on a sample of T cells isolated from PBMCs. The receptors were sampled from a human donor in good health. CDR3s include the opening cysteine and the closing phenylalanine or tryptophan. D genes are given only for firm matches. Some rows mark clone size as missing; the rest say once, few, many or name a class of expanded clone.

abundance	j_gene	d_gene	v_gene	CDR3nt	CDR3aa
.	TRBJ2-7	TRBD1	TRBV5-1	TGCGCCAGCAGCTTGGCCCAGGACAGGGGGATGTACGAGCAGTACTTC	CASSLAQDRGMYEQYF
.	TRBJ1-2	TRBD1	TRBV7-9	TGTGCCAGCAGCTCCCTCTCAGGGGGCGATGGCTACACCTTC	CASSSLSGGDGYTF
once	TRBJ2-5	TRBD2	TRBV10-3	TGTGCCATCAGCCCATCGGCGTCTAGCGGGGCAGGAGAGACCCAGTACTTC	CAISPSASSGAGETQYF
.	TRBJ2-2	.	TRBV6-1	TGTGCCAGCAGTGATCTAAGAACCGGGGAGCTGTTTTTT	CASSDLRTGELFF
.	TRBJ2-3	TRBD2	TRBV6-1	TGTGCCAGCAGTGCCAGATCCCTAGCGGGGGGGCCGACTGGCACAGATACGCAGTATTTT	CASSARSLAGGPTGTDTQYF
.	TRBJ2-2	.	TRBV4-1	TGCGCCAGCAGCCAAGAGGCACAGAACACCGGGGAGCTGTTTTTT	CASSQEAQNTGELFF
.	TRBJ2-7	.	TRBV2	TGTGCCAGCAGTGAGGGCAGAAGAGAGCAGTACTTC	CASSEGRREQYF
.	TRBJ1-1	TRBD1	TRBV29-1	TGCAGCGGCGAGGGGACAGTGAACACTGAAGCTTTCTTT	CSGEGTVNTEAFF
.	TRBJ1-5	.	TRBV11-2	TGTGCCAGCAGCTTAGGGTTGGGCAGCAATCAGCCCCAGCATTTT	CASSLGLGSNQPQHF
.	TRBJ2-1	.	TRBV2	TGTGCCAGCAGTGACGGTCTCCACCCGGACAATGAGCAGTTCTTC	CASSDGLHPDNEQFF
.	TRBJ1-1	.	TRBV4-1	TGCGCCAGCAGCCAATTCGGAGAGGTAGGTGAAGCTTTCTTT	CASSQFGEVGEAFF
once	TRBJ2-3	TRBD2	TRBV5-6	TGTGCCAGCAGCCAAACTAGCGGGAGATCAGATACGCAGTATTTT	CASSQTSGRSDTQYF
once	TRBJ1-1	TRBD1	TRBV28	TGTGCCAGCAGTCTCGGACAGGGATGGGGTGAAGCTTTCTTT	CASSLGQGWGEAFF
.	TRBJ1-3	.	TRBV28	TGTGCCAGCAGTTCCCGGAGCTCTGGAAACACCATATATTTT	CASSSRSSGNTIYF
.	TRBJ1-2	.	TRBV11-2	TGTGCCAGCAGAGTTAAGTCGCGGGGAAACTATGGCTACACCTTC	CASRVKSRGNYGYTF
.	TRBJ2-1	TRBD2	TRBV7-6	TGTGCCAGCAGCTCCGGGACTAGACTGGATAATGAGCAGTTCTTC	CASSSGTRLDNEQFF
.	TRBJ1-6	TRBD1	TRBV19	TGTGCCAGTAGTATAGCTAATAAGATTGGGACAGACAGTTCACCCCTCCACTTT	CASSIANKIGTDSSPLHF
.	TRBJ1-2	.	TRBV30	TGTGCCTGGAGCGCTGACAGCTATGGCTACACCTTC	CAWSADSYGYTF
.	TRBJ2-1	.	TRBV13	TGTGCCAGCAGCTCCGGATGGCTCAGGGGCAATGAGCAGTTCTTC	CASSSGWLRGNEQFF
.	TRBJ1-1	.	TRBV5-1	TGCGCCAGCAGCTTGGGGTACCAGACAACTGAAGCTTTCTTT	CASSLGYQTTEAFF
once	TRBJ1-1	.	TRBV27	TGTGCCAGCAGTAACTCGTATGGAGGGGAAACTGAAGCTTTCTTT	CASSNSYGGETEAFF
.	TRBJ2-3	TRBD1	TRBV27	TGTGCCAGCAGTTTGGCCGGGACAGGGGGCACAGATACGCAGTATTTT	CASSLAGTGGTDTQYF
.	TRBJ1-1	TRBD1	TRBV11-3	TGTGCCAGCAGCTTAGTGAGGACAGGGGGGGAAGCTTTCTTT	CASSLVRTGGEAFF